Each of the 24 T cell receptor beta chains below was sequenced from the same sample in a study of shared clonotypes between healthy human individuals. Naive CD8 cells comprised CD45RO-negative, CCR7-positively selected cells, excluding terminally differentiated effector memory CD45RA+ cells. Sequencing used immunoSEQ multiplex PCR; TCRdb keeps in-frame clones, though not all of them. The top ten hold approximately 22% of the sample, which has 550,000 to 750,000 clones, under 95% seen once. Sequencing was carried out using naive CD8+ T cells sorted from blood. The receptors originated from a man aged 30 to 45 in good health.

This chain uses TRBV7-8 with TRBJ2-3; D uncertain. Trimming took off 6 bases at V and 3 bases at J, with 10 bases between the two ends. Per the germline V gene, CDR1 is SGHVS and CDR2 is FQNEAQ. CDR3 length equals 13 residues. Here the CDR3 DNA reads TGTGCCAGCAGTCCAAGAGAGACAGATACGCAGTATTTT. Translation gives CASSPRETDTQYF.

The chain carries TRBV5-1 and TRBJ2-7; TRBD2 is a possible D gene (6 bases). The V end lost 6 bases, the J end lost 2 bases, and 15 bases lay between the germline ends. Germline V lookup: CDR1 SGHRS, CDR2 YFSETQ. CDR3 size: 14 residues. CDR3 coding DNA: TGCGCCAGCAAATGGAGGGTAGGGGCCTACGAGCAGTACTTC. Protein product: CASKWRVGAYEQYF. The variable domain in full, with the rest retrieved from reference TRBV5-1 and TRBJ2-7, is KAGVTQTPRYLIKTRGQQVTLSCSPISGHRSVSWYQQTPGQGLQFLFEYFSETQRNKGNFPGRFSGRQFSNSRSEMNVSTLELGDSALYLCASKWRVGAYEQYFGPGTRLTVT.

The chain is built from TRBV9 and TRBJ2-1; the D gene is possibly TRBD2 (7 bases). V was clipped by 4 bases and J by 8 bases, with 13 bases between them. CDR1 is SGDLS, CDR2 YYNGEE, per germline. This CDR3 is built from 13 residues. CDR3 region: CASSWGGYDEQFF. The CDR3 nucleotides read TGTGCCAGCAGCTGGGGGGGCTATGATGAGCAGTTCTTC.

The chain combines TRBV7-2 with TRBJ1-1; no reliable D call. The CDR3 runs to 14 residues. V was pared by 2 bases and J by 0 bases, with 7 bases between. The germline gives CDR1 SGHTA, CDR2 FQGNSA. CDR3 nucleotides: TGTGCCAGCAGCTTACTGGGGATGAACACTGAAGCTTTCTTT. Residues: CASSLLGMNTEAFF.

The chain employs TRBV6-6 and TRBJ1-2, with TRBD1 as a possible D gene (5 bases). V was trimmed by 7 bases and J by 8 bases, leaving 14 bases between them. The germline CDR1 and CDR2 sequences are MNHNY and SVGAGI (reference sequence). The CDR3 contains 12 residues. The CDR3 nucleotides read TGTGCCAGCAAGACAGAGGGATTGGGCTACACCTTC. Protein sequence: CASKTEGLGYTF.

This clone was seen only once. In nucleotides, the CDR3 is TGTGCCAGCAGCGTAGACAGTTTCTCTGGAAACACCATATATTTT. As protein: CASSVDSFSGNTIYF. The chain recombines TRBV9 with TRBJ1-3, with D unresolved. Germline V CDR1 and CDR2: SGDLS, YYNGEE. V was clipped by 0 bases and J by 0 bases, with 7 bases between them. This CDR3 has 15 residues.

The rearrangement links TRBV7-9 to TRBJ2-5, with 7 bases fitting TRBD2. In germline, CDR1 is SEHNR, CDR2 FQNEAQ (reference sequence). V gave up 3 bases and J gave up 0 bases; unmatched junction bases: 4. The CDR3 has 15 amino acids. CDR3 region: CASSFLAEYQETQYF. CDR3 nucleotides: TGTGCCAGCAGCTTTCTAGCGGAATACCAAGAGACCCAGTACTTC.

This clone was counted only a few times. The V and J genes are TRBV5-1 and TRBJ2-5, with a tentative D call TRBD2 (6 bases). The CDR3 runs to 13 residues. Looked up from germline, CDR1 is SGHRS and CDR2 is YFSETQ. Trimming stripped 4 bases from V and 7 bases from J, with 14 bases between. The CDR3 protein is CASSVGLGGTQYF. The DNA for the CDR3 is TGCGCCAGCAGCGTGGGACTGGGGGGGACCCAGTACTTC.

The V call is TRBV19, the J call TRBJ1-1, with a possible D match to TRBD1 (6 bases). The V end lost 7 bases, the J end lost 7 bases, and 13 bases lay between the germline ends. Germline V gene sequence: CDR1 LNHDA, CDR2 SQIVND (reference sequence). CDR3 size: 12 residues. CDR3 region: CASTHGGIEAFF. The CDR3 nucleotides are TGTGCCAGTACCCACGGGGGCATTGAAGCTTTCTTT.

The V and J genes are TRBV11-2 and TRBJ1-2; 12 bases fit TRBD1. Germline V gene lookup returns CDR1 SGHAT and CDR2 FQNNGV. The CDR3 spans 15 residues. V shed 5 bases, J shed 4 bases, and the junction held 5 bases outside the gene matches. CDR3 coding DNA: TGTGCCAGCAGCCCTGGGACAGGGGGCATCTATGGCTACACCTTC. This codes for CASSPGTGGIYGYTF.

The rearrangement joins TRBV29-1 to TRBJ2-7; a weak D match, TRBD2 (6 bases). Trimming cost V 6 bases and J 3 bases, with 9 bases left between them. CDR3 length: 11 amino acids. Germline V lookup: CDR1 SQVTM, CDR2 ANQGSEA. CDR3 in DNA: TGCAGCGTCGGGACTTACTACGAGCAGTACTTC. Its translation: CSVGTYYEQYF.

This clone came up once. This chain links TRBV6-5 with TRBJ2-7; unclear D gene. V was trimmed by 6 bases and J by 0 bases, leaving 9 bases between them. The CDR3 has 13 amino acids. Germline CDR1 is MNHEY and CDR2 is SVGAGI. The CDR3 reads CASRSLGSYEQYF. The CDR3 DNA reads as TGTGCCAGCAGGTCTCTCGGCTCCTACGAGCAGTACTTC.

This rearrangement joins TRBV6-5 to TRBJ1-1; 7 bases match TRBD1. Germline V gene lookup returns CDR1 MNHEY and CDR2 SVGAGI. J gave up 7 bases and V 6 bases, and 5 bases lay outside the gene matches. The CDR3 has 12 residues. The CDR3 sequence: CASSRGTDEAFF. CDR3 in DNA: TGTGCCAGCAGCAGGGGGACGGATGAAGCTTTCTTT.

The V call is TRBV27, the J call TRBJ2-7; tentatively, D is TRBD1 or TRBD2 (6 bases each). Germline lookup yields CDR1 MNHEY and CDR2 SMNVEV (reference sequence). The CDR3 sequence is 15 residues long. The V end lost 5 bases, the J end lost 3 bases, and 17 bases lay between the germline ends. The CDR3: CASSPRGGQHYEQYF. CDR3 bases: TGTGCCAGCAGTCCGCGGGGTGGACAGCACTACGAGCAGTACTTC.

The J gene is TRBJ1-2, the V gene TRBV2; D not resolved. The V gene lost 8 bases and the J gene lost 6 bases, with 7 bases spanning the gap. CDR1 and CDR2 from the germline V gene are SNHLY and FYNNEI. This CDR3 comprises 10 residues. Here the CDR3 reads CASSRDGYTF. CDR3 in DNA: TGTGCCAGCTCTCGCGATGGCTACACCTTC.

This chain links TRBV28 with TRBJ2-2; perhaps TRBD2 as D (6 bases). The CDR3 is 11 residues long. In germline, CDR1 is MDHEN, CDR2 SYDVKM. V lost 8 bases and J 7 bases, leaving 8 bases between the germline ends. The CDR3 sequence is CASQGGGELFF. The CDR3 region has the DNA TGTGCCAGCCAGGGAGGCGGGGAGCTGTTTTTT.

V gene TRBV7-9 combines with J gene TRBJ2-7; 10 nucleotides line up with TRBD2. CDR3 length equals 16 residues. The V and J ends lost 6 bases and 5 bases, in that order; junction bases with no gene match: 13. The germline gives CDR1 SEHNR, CDR2 FQNEAQ (reference sequence). The CDR3 protein is CASRDLIAGGKDEQYF. CDR3 bases: TGTGCCAGCAGAGACCTCATAGCGGGAGGTAAGGACGAGCAGTACTTC.

The gene calls are TRBV13 and TRBJ2-1, with TRBD2 as a possible D gene (6 bases). Germline-derived CDR1 and CDR2 are PRHDT and FYEKMQ (reference sequence). The CDR3 length is 15 residues. The V gene lost 5 bases and the J gene lost 2 bases, with 13 bases spanning the gap. The CDR3 DNA follows: TGTGCCAGCAGCCAGCGGGCGGGACCCTACAATGAGCAGTTCTTC. Translation: CASSQRAGPYNEQFF.

The CDR3 DNA reads as TGTGCCAGCAGCCCCTTTGGACAGGGGGCGGACAATGAGCAGTTCTTC. Translated: CASSPFGQGADNEQFF. V usage is TRBV7-2 and J usage is TRBJ2-1, with 11 nucleotides matching TRBD1. CDR3 size: 16 residues. V dropped 5 bases and J dropped 5; count of bases not matched to a gene: 8. The germline V gene has CDR1 SGHTA and CDR2 FQGNSA.

The chain combines TRBV28 with TRBJ1-4, with 10 bases identical to TRBD1. The V gene's germline CDR1 is MDHEN and CDR2 SYDVKM. The CDR3 is 18 amino acids. The junction had 10 bases not matched to a gene; V was cut back by 5 bases and J by 1 base. The CDR3 sequence is CASSTQWDRGITNEKLFF. In DNA, the CDR3 is TGTGCCAGCAGTACGCAATGGGACAGGGGAATAACTAATGAAAAACTGTTTTTT. Variable domain in full (rest from reference TRBV28 and TRBJ1-4): DVKVTQSSRYLVKRTGEKVFLECVQDMDHENMFWYRQDPGLGLRLIYFSYDVKMKEKGDIPEGYSVSREKKERFSLILESASTNQTSMYLCASSTQWDRGITNEKLFFGSGTQLSVL.

The J gene is TRBJ1-1, the V gene TRBV5-4; the D is unclear. The germline gives CDR1 SGHNT, CDR2 YYREEE (reference sequence). V lost 4 bases and J lost 5, with 12 bases in between. The CDR3 runs to 13 residues. The CDR3 sequence: CASSPPGRTEAFF. The CDR3 DNA reads TGTGCCAGCAGCCCCCCTGGCCGGACTGAAGCTTTCTTT. The full variable domain, with the rest looked up from reference TRBV5-4 and TRBJ1-1, is ETGVTQSPTHLIKTRGQQVTLRCSSQSGHNTVSWYQQALGQGPQFIFQYYREEENGRGNFPPRFSGLQFPNYSSELNVNALELDDSALYLCASSPPGRTEAFFGQGTRLTVV.

J is TRBJ2-7 and V is TRBV5-4; D might be TRBD2 (5 bases). The ends were cut back, 2 bases at V and 0 bases at J, with 9 bases in the middle. The CDR3 runs 14 residues. Germline CDR1 reads SGHNT; CDR2 reads YYREEE (reference sequence). CDR3 in amino acids: CASSFPGISYEQYF. CDR3 DNA sequence: TGTGCCAGCAGCTTCCCGGGGATCTCCTACGAGCAGTACTTC.

This chain uses TRBV9 with TRBJ1-1; D not resolved. Trimming left V 3 bases short and J 5 bases short, with 14 bases between. The V gene's germline CDR1 is SGDLS and CDR2 YYNGEE. The CDR3 consists of 14 residues. DNA for the CDR3: TGTGCCAGCAGCGCTTCCCGCCTGGGGACTGAAGCTTTCTTT. Amino acids: CASSASRLGTEAFF.

The chain uses TRBV28 and TRBJ2-1, with D possibly being TRBD1 (6 bases). The CDR3 extends over 15 amino acids. V lost 4 bases and J 1 base, leaving 11 bases between the germline ends. The germline CDR1 and CDR2 sequences are MDHEN and SYDVKM. Written as DNA, the CDR3 is TGTGCCAGCAGTTCAAACAGGGTTTCCTACAATGAGCAGTTCTTC. Its translation is CASSSNRVSYNEQFF. Supplemented by reference TRBV28 and TRBJ2-1, the full variable domain reads DVKVTQSSRYLVKRTGEKVFLECVQDMDHENMFWYRQDPGLGLRLIYFSYDVKMKEKGDIPEGYSVSREKKERFSLILESASTNQTSMYLCASSSNRVSYNEQFFGPGTRLTVL.